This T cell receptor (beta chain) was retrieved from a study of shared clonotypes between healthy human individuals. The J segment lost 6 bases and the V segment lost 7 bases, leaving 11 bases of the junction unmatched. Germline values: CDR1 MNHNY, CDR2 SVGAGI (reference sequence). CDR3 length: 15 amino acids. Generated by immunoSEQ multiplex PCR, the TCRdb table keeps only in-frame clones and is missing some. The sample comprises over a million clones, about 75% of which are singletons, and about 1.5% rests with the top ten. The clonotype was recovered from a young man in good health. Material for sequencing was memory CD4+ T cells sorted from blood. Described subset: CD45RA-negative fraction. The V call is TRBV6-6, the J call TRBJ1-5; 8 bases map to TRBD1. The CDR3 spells CASNRGRGLGQPQHF. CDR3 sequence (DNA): TGTGCCAGCAATAGGGGCAGGGGGCTTGGTCAGCCCCAGCATTTT.